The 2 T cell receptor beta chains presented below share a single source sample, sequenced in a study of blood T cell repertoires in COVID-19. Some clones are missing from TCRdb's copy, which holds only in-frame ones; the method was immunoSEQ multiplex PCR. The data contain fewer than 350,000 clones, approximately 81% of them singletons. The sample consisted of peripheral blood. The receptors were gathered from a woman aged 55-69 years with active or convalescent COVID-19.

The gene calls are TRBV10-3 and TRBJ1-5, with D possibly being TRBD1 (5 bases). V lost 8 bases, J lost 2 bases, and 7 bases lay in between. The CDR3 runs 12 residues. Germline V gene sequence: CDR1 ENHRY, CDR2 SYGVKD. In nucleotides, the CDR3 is TGTGCCATCGGAGGGGGCAATCAGCCCCAGCATTTT. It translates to CAIGGGNQPQHF.

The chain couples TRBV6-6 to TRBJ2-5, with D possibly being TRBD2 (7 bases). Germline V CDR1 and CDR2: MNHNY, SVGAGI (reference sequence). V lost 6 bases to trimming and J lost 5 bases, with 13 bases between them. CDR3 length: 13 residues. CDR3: CASRPGGGETQYF. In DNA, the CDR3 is TGTGCCAGCAGGCCGGGGGGCGGGGAGACCCAGTACTTC.